This T cell receptor (beta chain) is drawn from a study of vaccination effects on CD4 cells after COVID-19. Study observations and caveats: Vaccine- and infection-induced clones showed marked clonal contraction late following vaccination.

CDR3 length: 15 amino acids. V was trimmed by 1 base and J by 2 bases, leaving 12 bases between them. Germline CDR1 LGHDT, CDR2 YNNKEL (reference sequence). Clones were sequenced by immunoSEQ multiplex PCR, and TCRdb holds only the in-frame ones, with some missing. The data show tens of thousands of clones, about 73% seen once. Under the ViraFEST assay, PBMC were stimulated with viral peptide pools so that antigen-specific CD4+ T cells expanded. Sequencing was performed afterwards. Following culture for around 10 days, CD4+ T cells were isolated. The person had a PCR-confirmed SARS-CoV-2 infection during March to December 2020. This clone was counted only a few times. The antigen remains undetermined.

The chain carries TRBV3-1 (or the pseudogene TRBV3-2) and TRBJ2-7; D may be TRBD2 (5 bases). The specimen was CD4+ T cells from PBMCs cultured with HCoV-NL63 spike peptides, collected before COVID-19 vaccination. This TCR was sampled from a human donor who had a prior SARS-CoV-2 infection. DNA for the CDR3: TGTGCCAGCAGCCAAGTCCCCGGGGAGACCTACGAGCAGTACTTC. This codes for CASSQVPGETYEQYF.